Listed below are T cell receptor beta chains from one sample, sequenced in a study of CD4+ T cells in melanoma. Produced via immunoSEQ multiplex PCR; TCRdb's table is partial and in-frame only. Of 120,000 to 150,000 clones listed, about nine tenths are singletons. These receptors were obtained from a human donor with melanoma. Each CDR3 is given with its conserved first and last residue. Each record gives: D gene, J gene, clone size, V gene, CDR3 DNA, CDR3 protein. The D gene is left open where the match is weak. A clone size is listed for some rows: how often the clone was seen (once, few, many), or a class if it is expanded.

D: TRBD1; J: TRBJ1-1; size: -; V: TRBV2; DNA: TGTGCCAGCAGGGGGGACAGGGATAACACTGAAGCTTTCTTT; CDR3: CASRGDRDNTEAFF
D: -; J: TRBJ1-1; size: -; V: TRBV5-6; DNA: TGTGCCAGCAGCTTGAGGAACACTGAAGCTTTCTTT; CDR3: CASSLRNTEAFF
D: TRBD1; J: TRBJ1-2; size: -; V: TRBV5-4; DNA: TGTGCCAGCAGCTGGGGACAGCGAGATAACTATGGCTACACCTTC; CDR3: CASSWGQRDNYGYTF
D: -; J: TRBJ1-4; size: -; V: TRBV4-1; DNA: TGCGCCAGCAGCCCAACACTAGGTAATGAAAAACTGTTTTTT; CDR3: CASSPTLGNEKLFF
D: -; J: TRBJ1-2; size: -; V: TRBV2; DNA: TGTGCCAGCAGAACGACAGAAATCTATGGCTACACCTTC; CDR3: CASRTTEIYGYTF
D: -; J: TRBJ1-2; size: -; V: TRBV15; DNA: TGTGCCACCAGCAGAGGCGGGGGTTGGGGCTACACCTTC; CDR3: CATSRGGGWGYTF
D: -; J: TRBJ1-2; size: -; V: TRBV7-9; DNA: TGTGCCAGCAGCCTCATTTTCGGGACGGCCTATGGCTACACCTTC; CDR3: CASSLIFGTAYGYTF
D: TRBD2; J: TRBJ2-5; size: once; V: TRBV6-1; DNA: TGTGCCAGCAGTGAAATCCGGGGGGGCCCGGTGACCCAGTACTTC; CDR3: CASSEIRGGPVTQYF
D: TRBD1; J: TRBJ1-6; size: -; V: TRBV11-2; DNA: TGTGCCAGCAGCTTAGATTCAGGGGGACAGGGGAATTCACCCCTCCACTTT; CDR3: CASSLDSGGQGNSPLHF
D: -; J: TRBJ2-7; size: -; V: TRBV10-1; DNA: TGCGCCAGCAGTGAGTCGGGCAGCTCCTACGAGCAGTACTTC; CDR3: CASSESGSSYEQYF
D: -; J: TRBJ1-2; size: -; V: TRBV5-1; DNA: TGCGCCAGCAGCTTACGTAGCCAGAACTATGGCTACACCTTC; CDR3: CASSLRSQNYGYTF
D: -; J: TRBJ1-1; size: -; V: TRBV5-1; DNA: TGCGCCAGCAGCTCCCGACCCGACACTACTGAAGCTTTCTTT; CDR3: CASSSRPDTTEAFF
D: -; J: TRBJ2-6; size: -; V: TRBV5-4; DNA: TGTGCCAGCAGCTTCAGGACTGGGGCCAACGTCCTGACTTTC; CDR3: CASSFRTGANVLTF
D: -; J: TRBJ2-2; size: once; V: TRBV9; DNA: TGTGCCAGCAGCCCCATGTTTTGGGACACCGGGGAGCTGTTTTTT; CDR3: CASSPMFWDTGELFF
D: -; J: TRBJ1-2; size: -; V: TRBV6-5; DNA: TGTGCCAGCAGTTACTCGACCTGGGACCGCTACACCTTC; CDR3: CASSYSTWDRYTF
D: -; J: TRBJ2-5; size: -; V: TRBV4-2; DNA: TGTGCCAGCAGCCAAGTCGGGGAAAAACAAGAGACCCAGTACTTC; CDR3: CASSQVGEKQETQYF
D: -; J: TRBJ1-4; size: -; V: TRBV5-5; DNA: TGTGCCAGCGGCCTCGGTAGGGATCATGAAAAACTGTTTTTT; CDR3: CASGLGRDHEKLFF
D: TRBD1; J: TRBJ1-2; size: once; V: TRBV18; DNA: TGTGCCAGCTCACCGAATTCGGAACAGGGGGAAGGTGGCTACACCTTC; CDR3: CASSPNSEQGEGGYTF
D: -; J: TRBJ2-5; size: -; V: TRBV7-9; DNA: TGTGCCAGCAGCTTAGCAGGGGGTCAAGAGACCCAGTACTTC; CDR3: CASSLAGGQETQYF
D: -; J: TRBJ2-1; size: -; V: TRBV6-1; DNA: TGTGCCAGCATAGGGATGAATGAGCAGTTCTTC; CDR3: CASIGMNEQFF
D: -; J: TRBJ1-1; size: -; V: TRBV18; DNA: TGTGCCAGCTCACCACAAACAGGGATCGGCACTGAAGCTTTCTTT; CDR3: CASSPQTGIGTEAFF
D: -; J: TRBJ1-1; size: -; V: TRBV11-2; DNA: TGTGCCAGCAGCTTTATGGGTTTGGGTGAAGCTTTCTTT; CDR3: CASSFMGLGEAFF
D: -; J: TRBJ1-5; size: -; V: TRBV28; DNA: TGTGCCAGCAGTTTGATAAGCAAGACTCAGCCCCAGCATTTT; CDR3: CASSLISKTQPQHF
D: TRBD1; J: TRBJ2-6; size: -; V: TRBV5-1; DNA: TGCGCCAGCAGCTTAGGACAGGCTGGAGCCAACGTCCTGACTTTC; CDR3: CASSLGQAGANVLTF